Below, 10 T cell receptor beta chains from the same sample are listed, as sequenced in a study of T cell responses to AZD1222 COVID-19 vaccine. Produced via immunoSEQ multiplex PCR; TCRdb's table is partial and in-frame only. This sample has roughly 160,000 clones; roughly 94% occur once, and the top ten carry 0.6% to 0.7%. The sample in question was peripheral blood, obtained on day 0 of AZD1222 vaccination. The receptors stem from an adult in good health.

As regards this clone: This same CDR3 is encoded by further DNA sequences in the sample. DNA of the CDR3: TGCGCCAGCAGCTTGGGGGGGACCTACGAGCAGTACTTC. Translation gives CASSLGGTYEQYF. The chain is built from TRBV5-1 and TRBJ2-7, with D perhaps matching TRBD1 or TRBD2 (5 bases each). Trimming stripped 0 bases from V and 2 bases from J, with 6 bases between. The length of the CDR3 is 13 residues. CDR1 is SGHRS, CDR2 YFSETQ, per germline.

The genes are TRBV30 and TRBJ1-2, with 8 positions matching TRBD1. The CDR3 sequence is 17 residues long. The J segment lost 2 bases and the V segment lost 4 bases, leaving 15 bases of the junction unmatched. Germline lookup yields CDR1 GTSNPN and CDR2 SVGIG (reference sequence). The CDR3 DNA is TGTGCCTGGACCGGAGTTGGGTGGACAGGGCTCAACTATGGCTACACCTTC. Translated: CAWTGVGWTGLNYGYTF.

The chain joins TRBV7-9 to TRBJ2-4, with D possibly being TRBD2 (6 bases). V shed 2 bases and J shed 4 bases, with 15 bases lying between them. The CDR3 has 16 amino acids. Germline values: CDR1 SEHNR, CDR2 FQNEAQ (reference sequence). The CDR3 loop is CASSLLATGEKNIQYF. CDR3 DNA sequence: TGTGCCAGCAGCTTATTGGCTACGGGGGAAAAAAACATTCAGTACTTC.

CDR3 sequence (DNA): TGTGCCAGCTCGTACTCACAGGTGAGCGAGCAGTACTTC. This gives the protein CASSYSQVSEQYF. The rearrangement links TRBV18 to TRBJ2-7; D is perhaps TRBD1 (5 bases). V was cut by 6 bases and J by 6 bases, with 15 bases left in between. The CDR3 is 13 amino acids. Per germline, CDR1 KGHSH and CDR2 LQKENI.

V and J are TRBV1 and TRBJ2-7. TRBV1 is assigned pseudogene status. There are 16 residues in the CDR3. The CDR3 nucleotides read TGCACCAGCAGCCTACCCAACCCTGGAACTGACTACGAGCAGTACTTC. Its translation: CTSSLPNPGTDYEQYF.

This clone was seen once. V is TRBV3-1 (or the pseudogene TRBV3-2) and J is TRBJ2-1; TRBD2 matches at 12 bases. With 1 base clipped from V and 4 bases from J, the junction kept 2 bases outside the gene matches. This CDR3 has 16 amino acids. Germline V gene sequence: CDR1 LGHDT, CDR2 YNNKEL (reference sequence). The CDR3 DNA sequence: TGTGCCAGCAGCCAAGGACTAGCGGGGGTATACAATGAGCAGTTCTTC. The encoded protein is CASSQGLAGVYNEQFF.

V is TRBV6-5 and J is TRBJ1-5; 7 bases match TRBD1. J gave up 4 bases and V 7 bases, and 4 bases lay outside the gene matches. Germline assignment: CDR1 MNHEY and CDR2 SVGAGI. The CDR3 covers 13 residues. CDR3 loop: CASTQTGNQPQHF. CDR3 bases: TGTGCCAGCACCCAGACAGGGAATCAGCCCCAGCATTTT.

This clone was seen only once. The V call is TRBV7-8, the J call TRBJ2-3; 9 bases are a match to TRBD2. With V trimmed by 5 bases and J by 1 base, 16 bases remained unmatched. In germline, CDR1 is SGHVS, CDR2 FQNEAQ. The CDR3 covers 19 residues. The CDR3 sequence: CASSRFEREATYRTDTQYF. The DNA for the CDR3 is TGTGCCAGCAGCCGATTTGAGCGGGAGGCGACCTACCGCACAGATACGCAGTATTTT.

The V gene is TRBV5-1, the J gene TRBJ2-3; D is tentatively TRBD1 or TRBD2 (5 bases each). The V end lost 1 base, the J end lost 0 bases, and 12 bases lay between the germline ends. In germline, CDR1 is SGHRS, CDR2 YFSETQ. CDR3 length: 16 residues. The CDR3 DNA follows: TGCGCCAGCAGCTTGTCCGGGGCCAGTAGCACAGATACGCAGTATTTT. Amino acids: CASSLSGASSTDTQYF.

The CDR3 DNA reads TGTGCCAGCAGCTTGGCGGACTGGAACAATGAGCAGTTCTTC. Amino acid sequence: CASSLADWNNEQFF. The rearrangement uses TRBV5-4 and TRBJ2-1, with D perhaps TRBD2 (5 bases). The CDR3 length is 14 residues. Trimming removed 0 bases at V and 5 bases at J, with 9 bases between. From germline, CDR1 is SGHNT and CDR2 YYREEE (reference sequence).